These 30 T cell receptor beta chains were all obtained from the same sample, sequenced in a study of Ad26.COV2.S vaccination and SARS-CoV-2 variants. Using immunoSEQ multiplex PCR, the repertoire was profiled, and TCRdb retains in-frame clones only, with some absent. The data show approximately 280,000 clones, approximately 87% seen once. Treatment indicated: approximately 18 received Ad26.COV2.S at low or high dose, single or two shots; 5 received placebo; per-sample allocation not given. Sampling took place 63 days after the first vaccine or placebo injection. Specimen: peripheral blood, collected in a trial of Ad26.COV2.S vaccine versus placebo. These receptors were obtained from a person between 18 and 60 years old who received the Ad26.COV2.S COVID-19 vaccine or a placebo.

The chain joins TRBV5-1 to TRBJ2-1; D is perhaps TRBD2 (6 bases). The CDR3 spans 18 residues. From germline, CDR1 is SGHRS and CDR2 YFSETQ. The germline V and J ends were trimmed by 3 bases and 0 bases, with 19 bases remaining between them. CDR3 DNA: TGCGCCAGCAGCTCTCTAGCTGGGCTGGGGGGCTCCTACAATGAGCAGTTCTTC. The encoded protein is CASSSLAGLGGSYNEQFF.

The chain links TRBV11-3 to TRBJ2-1, with D perhaps TRBD2 (5 bases). CDR3 size: 15 residues. Trimming cost V 3 bases and J 0 bases, with 9 bases left between them. CDR1 is SGHNT, CDR2 YENEEA, per germline. CDR3 region: CASSLGDFSYNEQFF. CDR3 nucleotide sequence: TGTGCCAGCAGCTTGGGAGATTTCTCCTACAATGAGCAGTTCTTC.

This chain connects TRBV9 to TRBJ2-1; TRBD1 matches 9 bases. The CDR3 contains 14 residues. Germline CDR1 is SGDLS and CDR2 is YYNGEE. The J segment lost 7 bases and the V segment lost 0 bases, leaving 2 bases of the junction unmatched. The CDR3 here is CASSVGDRANEQFF. The DNA for the CDR3 is TGTGCCAGCAGCGTAGGGGACAGGGCTAATGAGCAGTTCTTC.

V usage is TRBV7-8 and J usage is TRBJ2-7, with TRBD1 as a possible D gene (5 bases). Germline V gene lookup returns CDR1 SGHVS and CDR2 FQNEAQ. Between the trimmed V and J ends, which lost 1 base and 0 bases, there was a span of 22 bases. The CDR3 contains 19 residues. The CDR3 loop is CASSLGVLRVAGHSYEQYF. CDR3 coding DNA: TGTGCCAGCAGCTTAGGGGTTTTAAGGGTGGCAGGGCACTCCTACGAGCAGTACTTC.

V usage is TRBV5-1 and J usage is TRBJ1-5; 7 positions agree with TRBD1. CDR1 and CDR2 from the germline V gene are SGHRS and YFSETQ. After removal of 1 base from V and 5 bases from J, the junction contained 3 bases not matched to a gene. This CDR3 has 14 amino acids. The CDR3 loop reads CASSLRQGDQPQHF. DNA of the CDR3: TGCGCCAGCAGCTTGAGACAGGGTGATCAGCCCCAGCATTTT.

The CDR3 nucleotides are TGTGCCAGCAGCTCCAGAAGCAGTAACTATGGCTACACCTTC. It is translated as CASSSRSSNYGYTF. V and J are TRBV7-2 and TRBJ1-2, with unresolved D. Germline CDR1 reads SGHTA; CDR2 reads FQGNSA. Deletions cut 4 bases from V and 1 base from J, with 10 bases between. The CDR3 totals 14 residues. The variable domain in full, with the rest retrieved from reference TRBV7-2 and TRBJ1-2, is GAGVSQSPSNKVTEKGKDVELRCDPISGHTALYWYRQSLGQGLEFLIYFQGNSAPDKSGLPSDRFSAERTGGSVSTLTIQRTQQEDSAVYLCASSSRSSNYGYTFGSGTRLTVV.

This clone has just one count. CDR3 sequence (DNA): TGTGCCAGCAGTTGGACAGTCAAAGGCAATGAGCAGTTCTTC. Amino acids: CASSWTVKGNEQFF. The rearrangement uses TRBV11-2 and TRBJ2-1; D possibly corresponds to TRBD1 (6 bases). Trimming pared 6 bases from V and 6 bases from J, leaving 15 bases between. The CDR3 length is 14 residues. CDR1 SGHAT and CDR2 FQNNGV come from the germline V gene. Full variable domain (outside the CDR3, taken from reference TRBV11-2 and TRBJ2-1): EAGVAQSPRYKIIEKRQSVAFWCNPISGHATLYWYQQILGQGPKLLIQFQNNGVVDDSQLPKDRFSAERLKGVDSTLKIQPAKLEDSAVYLCASSWTVKGNEQFFGPGTRLTVL.

This clone has just one count. J is TRBJ2-1 and V is TRBV12-3 or TRBV12-4, with D tentatively TRBD2 (5 bases). Trimming removed 2 bases from V and 8 bases from J, with 10 bases in between. The CDR3 is 13 residues long. CDR3 region: CASSLNRADEQFF. The CDR3 DNA reads as TGTGCCAGCAGTTTAAATAGAGCGGATGAGCAGTTCTTC.

The chain uses TRBV5-1 and TRBJ2-3; either TRBD1 or TRBD2 may fit D (5 bases each). Germline assignment: CDR1 SGHRS and CDR2 YFSETQ. The CDR3 extends over 16 amino acids. The V and J ends lost 0 bases and 4 bases respectively, with 15 bases between them. CDR3 amino acids: CASSLGPGPTADTQYF. Here the CDR3 DNA reads TGCGCCAGCAGCTTGGGTCCGGGGCCTACTGCAGATACGCAGTATTTT.

This sequence joins TRBV5-1 and TRBJ2-7; 8 bases line up with TRBD2. This CDR3 has 15 amino acids. V lost 5 bases and J lost 6; bases outside the gene matches: 13. Germline CDR1 SGHRS, CDR2 YFSETQ. The CDR3 region has the DNA TGCGCCAGCAGACCCTTAGGAGCGGGAGTTCTCGAGCAGTACTTC. It is translated as CASRPLGAGVLEQYF.

With respect to this clone: This CDR3 is also generated by other DNA sequences in the sample. The chain links TRBV30 to TRBJ1-2; no clear D gene. The CDR3 covers 11 residues. Germline V lookup: CDR1 GTSNPN, CDR2 SVGIG (reference sequence). V dropped 3 bases and J dropped 0 bases, with 2 bases sitting between them. CDR3 loop: CAWSPNYGYTF. DNA for the CDR3: TGTGCCTGGAGCCCTAACTATGGCTACACCTTC.

CDR3 nucleotide sequence: TGCAGTGCTGAAGGGGGCACTGAAGCTTTCTTT. Translating it yields CSAEGGTEAFF. This chain connects TRBV20-1 to TRBJ1-1; the D gene is possibly TRBD1 (6 bases). V lost 5 bases to trimming and J lost 4 bases, with 8 bases between them. From germline, CDR1 is DFQATT and CDR2 SNEGSKA (reference sequence). CDR3 length: 11 residues.

V gene TRBV3-1 (or the pseudogene TRBV3-2) combines with J gene TRBJ2-1, with TRBD1 matching over 9 bases. V dropped 4 bases and J dropped 9; count of bases not matched to a gene: 7. Per germline, CDR1 LGHDT and CDR2 YNNKEL (reference sequence). The CDR3 is 14 residues long. CDR3 loop: CASSPGQGSSEQFF. CDR3 bases: TGTGCCAGCAGCCCCGGACAGGGGTCTAGTGAGCAGTTCTTC.

This chain joins TRBV6-5 and TRBJ2-1; D may be TRBD1 (5 bases). Looked up from germline, CDR1 is MNHEY and CDR2 is SVGAGI. The CDR3 totals 16 residues. V was pared by 1 base and J by 5 bases, with 15 bases between. Here the CDR3 reads CASSYWPGNVDNEQFF. The CDR3 DNA is TGTGCCAGCAGTTACTGGCCAGGGAATGTGGACAATGAGCAGTTCTTC.

V is TRBV5-1 and J is TRBJ2-1; 8 bases map to TRBD2. CDR1 is SGHRS and CDR2 is YFSETQ in the germline V gene. V dropped 0 bases and J dropped 7; count of bases not matched to a gene: 6. This CDR3 has 15 amino acids. This CDR3 reads CASSLGGTSLNEQFF. The CDR3 DNA reads TGCGCCAGCAGCTTGGGGGGGACTAGTTTGAATGAGCAGTTCTTC.

A note on this clone: This specimen includes other DNA sequences encoding the same CDR3. This chain uses TRBV5-1 with TRBJ2-2; a possible D gene is TRBD2 (7 bases). The CDR3 has 16 amino acids. V dropped 0 bases and J dropped 0 bases, with 9 bases sitting between them. Germline V lookup: CDR1 SGHRS, CDR2 YFSETQ. The CDR3, as DNA: TGCGCCAGCAGCTTGGGCGGGGGCCCGAACACCGGGGAGCTGTTTTTT. Its protein product is CASSLGGGPNTGELFF.

This clone was observed a few times. CDR3 in amino acids: CAISPQGVNTEAFF. CDR3 sequence (DNA): TGTGCCATCAGTCCCCAGGGAGTTAACACTGAAGCTTTCTTT. This chain uses TRBV10-3 with TRBJ1-1; D might be TRBD1 (5 bases). The CDR3 covers 14 residues. CDR1 ENHRY and CDR2 SYGVKD come from the germline V gene. V shed 5 bases and J shed 2 bases, with 12 bases lying between them.

This clone is a singleton in its sample. The chain couples TRBV3-1 (or the pseudogene TRBV3-2) to TRBJ2-5, with 11 bases aligning to TRBD1. The J segment lost 4 bases and the V segment lost 0 bases, leaving 7 bases of the junction unmatched. From germline, CDR1 is LGHDT and CDR2 YNNKEL (reference sequence). This CDR3 contains 17 residues. DNA for the CDR3: TGTGCCAGCAGCCAAGATGGACAGGGGGCTGTTCGAGAGACCCAGTACTTC. This gives the protein CASSQDGQGAVRETQYF.

The CDR3 spells CAWSVSGVRPQHF. DNA for the CDR3: TGTGCCTGGAGTGTATCAGGAGTCCGGCCCCAGCATTTT. The V and J genes are TRBV30 and TRBJ1-5; D gene unclear. Germline CDR1 reads GTSNPN; CDR2 reads SVGIG (reference sequence). The V end lost 0 bases, the J end lost 9 bases, and 12 bases lay between the germline ends. CDR3 size: 13 residues.

The chain carries TRBV9 and TRBJ1-3; TRBD1 matches at 11 bases. The CDR3 contains 16 residues. V dropped 0 bases and J dropped 7; count of bases not matched to a gene: 6. CDR1 and CDR2 (germline): SGDLS, YYNGEE. The CDR3 region is CASSVDGQGATNTIYF. The CDR3 coding sequence is TGTGCCAGCAGCGTAGACGGACAGGGGGCTACGAACACCATATATTTT.

This clone occurred once. The V gene is TRBV6-5, the J gene TRBJ1-2; TRBD1 matches at 7 bases. The J segment lost 6 bases and the V segment lost 0 bases, leaving 4 bases of the junction unmatched. This CDR3 has 14 residues. Germline V gene sequence: CDR1 MNHEY, CDR2 SVGAGI. CDR3 coding DNA: TGTGCCAGCAGTTACTCGGAGGGGGCTAATGGCTACACCTTC. Its protein product is CASSYSEGANGYTF.

Comments on this clone: The same CDR3 can be traced to other DNA sequences in this sample. J is TRBJ2-5 and V is TRBV30; D remains ambiguous. The CDR3 is 11 residues long. Trimming shortened V by 2 bases and J by 3 bases, and 4 bases separated the two germline ends. Germline CDR1 GTSNPN, CDR2 SVGIG (reference sequence). The CDR3 bases are TGTGCCTGGAGTAGCAAAGAGACCCAGTACTTC. Its protein is CAWSSKETQYF.

This clone was seen just once. The V call is TRBV30, the J call TRBJ1-6; D might be TRBD1 (6 bases). Deletions cut 2 bases from V and 7 bases from J, with 12 bases between. CDR1 is GTSNPN and CDR2 is SVGIG in the germline V gene (reference sequence). The CDR3 sequence is 14 residues long. The chain's CDR3 is CAWSSRGGNSPLHF. In nucleotides, the CDR3 is TGTGCCTGGAGTTCCAGAGGGGGGAATTCACCCCTCCACTTT.

This rearrangement joins TRBV9 to TRBJ1-2; no reliable D call. The germline gives CDR1 SGDLS, CDR2 YYNGEE. CDR3 length: 13 residues. The ends were cut back, 4 bases at V and 8 bases at J, with 15 bases in the middle. The CDR3 DNA reads as TGTGCCAGCAGCTCAGTTGGAAGTGAGGGCTACACCTTC. This encodes CASSSVGSEGYTF.

The chain uses TRBV6-5 and TRBJ2-1; 7 bases match TRBD2. The CDR3 runs to 16 residues. V gave up 0 bases and J gave up 10 bases; unmatched junction bases: 12. Germline values: CDR1 MNHEY, CDR2 SVGAGI. CDR3: CASSYSGGGGLQEQFF. DNA of the CDR3: TGTGCCAGCAGTTACTCGGGTGGGGGAGGGCTGCAAGAGCAGTTCTTC.

This sequence joins TRBV30 and TRBJ2-7; 8 bases align to TRBD2. V shed 2 bases, J shed 3 bases, and the junction held 15 bases outside the gene matches. There are 17 residues in the CDR3. The germline gives CDR1 GTSNPN, CDR2 SVGIG (reference sequence). The CDR3 DNA reads TGTGCCTGGAGTATACCGAGCCTCCGGGGGGGCCGCTACGAGCAGTACTTC. This encodes CAWSIPSLRGGRYEQYF. The full variable domain, rest sourced from reference TRBV30 and TRBJ2-7, is SQTIHQWPATLVQPVGSPLSLECTVEGTSNPNLYWYRQAAGRGLQLLFYSVGIGQISSEVPQNLSASRPQDRQFILSSKKLLLSDSGFYLCAWSIPSLRGGRYEQYFGPGTRLTVT.

The rearrangement links TRBV4-1 to TRBJ2-2; 8 bases fit TRBD1. Germline V gene data show CDR1 as MGHRA and CDR2 as YSYEKL. V was pared by 3 bases and J by 0 bases, with 3 bases of the junction left unmatched. This CDR3 is 16 amino acids long. CDR3 sequence reads: CASSQDRVANTGELFF. The CDR3 DNA is TGCGCCAGCAGCCAGGACAGGGTCGCGAACACCGGGGAGCTGTTTTTT.

The V and J genes are TRBV5-6 and TRBJ1-2, with 9 bases lining up with TRBD1. The CDR3 is made up of 14 amino acids. The germline CDR1 and CDR2 sequences are SGHDT and YYEEEE. With V trimmed by 2 bases and J by 5 bases, 4 bases remained unmatched. CDR3 protein: CASSFGGTGYGYTF. CDR3 nucleotide sequence: TGTGCCAGCAGCTTTGGGGGGACAGGGTATGGCTACACCTTC.

The chain uses TRBV5-4 and TRBJ2-7; 7 bases match TRBD1. The CDR3 runs 14 residues. The germline V gene has CDR1 SGHNT and CDR2 YYREEE (reference sequence). V was pared by 3 bases and J by 2 bases, with 5 bases of the junction left unmatched. CDR3 residues: CASSSGQSTYEQYF. The DNA for the CDR3 is TGTGCCAGCAGCTCGGGACAGAGCACCTACGAGCAGTACTTC.

The rearrangement joins TRBV7-9 to TRBJ2-5; a weak D match, TRBD1 (6 bases). Germline V gives CDR1 SEHNR, CDR2 FQNEAQ (reference sequence). V was pared by 5 bases and J by 3 bases, with 13 bases between. The CDR3 covers 14 residues. The CDR3 sequence is CASSPMGAEETQYF. In nucleotides, the CDR3 is TGTGCCAGCAGCCCAATGGGGGCCGAAGAGACCCAGTACTTC.